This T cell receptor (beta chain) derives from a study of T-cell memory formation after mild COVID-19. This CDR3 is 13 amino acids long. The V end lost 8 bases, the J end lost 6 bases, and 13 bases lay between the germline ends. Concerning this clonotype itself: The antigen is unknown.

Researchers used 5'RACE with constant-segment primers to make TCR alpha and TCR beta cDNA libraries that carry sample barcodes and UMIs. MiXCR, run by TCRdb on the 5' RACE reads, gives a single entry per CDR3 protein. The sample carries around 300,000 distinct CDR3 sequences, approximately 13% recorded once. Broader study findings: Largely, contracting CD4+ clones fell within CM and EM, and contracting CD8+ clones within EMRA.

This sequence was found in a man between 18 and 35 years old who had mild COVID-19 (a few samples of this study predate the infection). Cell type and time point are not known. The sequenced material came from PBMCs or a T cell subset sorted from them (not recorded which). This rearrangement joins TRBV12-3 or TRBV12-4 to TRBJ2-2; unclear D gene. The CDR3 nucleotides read TGTGCCAGCTTTTTGGCAGCCCCCGGGGAGCTGTTTTTT. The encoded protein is CASFLAAPGELFF.